Listed here are 22 T cell receptor beta chains from one sample, sequenced in a study of blood T cells in healthy people across ages. For the second PCR, which ran for 7 to 11 cycles, a sample-barcoded 5' primer and a J-beta primer mix were used. MiXCR, applied by TCRdb to the 5' RACE reads, yields one record per CDR3 protein. The table lists about 640,000 distinct CDR3 sequences, about 53% of them singletons. Input material: blood. The receptors shown here come from a man aged 60 to 69 in good health.

The chain carries TRBV20-1 and TRBJ2-7, with D unresolved. There are 14 residues in the CDR3. Trimming pared 3 bases from V and 5 bases from J, leaving 17 bases between. The germline CDR1 and CDR2 sequences are DFQATT and SNEGSKA (reference sequence). The CDR3 loop reads CSASMPLSPDEQYF. CDR3 nucleotide sequence: TGCAGTGCTAGCATGCCCCTTTCCCCCGACGAGCAGTACTTC.

The V and J genes are TRBV11-2 and TRBJ2-5, with D tentatively TRBD1 (6 bases). The ends were cut back, 11 bases at V and 2 bases at J, with 15 bases in the middle. Germline V lookup: CDR1 SGHAT, CDR2 FQNNGV. The CDR3 is made up of 13 amino acids. CDR3 sequence (DNA): TGTGCCGGGGGCAGGACTCCTCAAGAGACCCAGTACTTC. Its translation is CAGGRTPQETQYF.

This clonotype was seen a few times. This chain uses TRBV7-2 with TRBJ2-5, with D perhaps matching TRBD1 or TRBD2 (5 bases each). The germline V gene has CDR1 SGHTA and CDR2 FQGNSA. This CDR3 is 13 amino acids long. The V end lost 8 bases, the J end lost 4 bases, and 14 bases lay between the germline ends. DNA of the CDR3: TGTGCCAGCTCACCAGGGAGCCGAGAGACCCAGTACTTC. Protein product: CASSPGSRETQYF.

The chain has TRBV7-2 and TRBJ1-1; unclear D gene. The ends were cut back, 2 bases at V and 0 bases at J, with 7 bases in the middle. CDR1 and CDR2 from the germline V gene are SGHTA and FQGNSA. The CDR3 spans 14 residues. CDR3 protein: CASSLSGMNTEAFF. As DNA, the CDR3 is TGTGCCAGCAGCTTATCCGGGATGAACACTGAAGCTTTCTTT.

The V and J genes are TRBV19 and TRBJ2-6; TRBD1 aligns across 10 bases. Looked up from germline, CDR1 is LNHDA and CDR2 is SQIVND (reference sequence). V was clipped by 6 bases and J by 0 bases; unmatched bases: 8. The CDR3 extends over 18 amino acids. CDR3 sequence reads: CASRTPGQGYSGANVLTF. CDR3 bases: TGTGCCAGTAGGACCCCGGGACAGGGGTACTCTGGGGCCAACGTCCTGACTTTC.

CDR3 residues: CASSSRIRGLGAETQYF. DNA for the CDR3: TGTGCCAGCAGCTCACGCATCCGGGGACTAGGGGCGGAGACCCAGTACTTC. The V gene is TRBV7-2, the J gene TRBJ2-5; 8 nucleotides align to TRBD2. V gave up 4 bases and J gave up 5 bases; unmatched junction bases: 15. This CDR3 has 17 amino acids. CDR1 SGHTA and CDR2 FQGNSA come from the germline V gene.

The genes are TRBV7-2 and TRBJ2-2, with D perhaps matching TRBD1 or TRBD2 (5 bases each). The V and J ends lost 1 base and 0 bases respectively, with 9 bases between them. The CDR3 spans 16 residues. The germline CDR1 and CDR2 sequences are SGHTA and FQGNSA. CDR3: CASSLDGGPNTGELFF. In nucleotides, the CDR3 is TGTGCCAGCAGCTTAGATGGGGGACCGAACACCGGGGAGCTGTTTTTT.

The rearrangement joins TRBV29-1 to TRBJ1-5; tentatively, D is TRBD1 (5 bases). V gave up 7 bases and J gave up 4 bases, with 14 bases separating them. Germline assignment: CDR1 SQVTM and CDR2 ANQGSEA. The CDR3 is 13 residues long. The CDR3 here is CSAKWDLNQPQHF. The CDR3, as DNA: TGCAGCGCCAAGTGGGACCTAAATCAGCCCCAGCATTTT.

This clonotype was observed a handful of times. This rearrangement joins TRBV2 to TRBJ2-4; D uncertain. Germline CDR1 is SNHLY and CDR2 is FYNNEI. With 0 bases removed from V and 0 bases from J, the gap between germline ends came to 3 bases. The CDR3 runs 14 residues. In nucleotides, the CDR3 is TGTGCCAGCAGTGAAGCGCTAGCCAAAAACATTCAGTACTTC. As protein: CASSEALAKNIQYF.

This clonotype has just a few counts. This may arise from a read error, as a much more abundant clone is one base away. V gene TRBV20-1 combines with J gene TRBJ2-7; D is undetermined. The CDR3 runs to 12 residues. Germline assignment: CDR1 DFQATT and CDR2 SNEGSKA (reference sequence). V was shortened by 6 bases and J by 7 bases, with 16 bases between the two germline ends. The CDR3 nucleotides read TGCAGTGCGCGGTCATACGACGATGAGCAGTACTTC. This gives the protein CSARSYDDEQYF.

This clonotype has just a few counts. The genes are TRBV10-3 and TRBJ2-7; D remains unclear. Trimming left V 4 bases short and J 0 bases short, with 10 bases between. CDR1 and CDR2 from the germline V gene are ENHRY and SYGVKD. This CDR3 has 14 residues. For the CDR3, the DNA is TGTGCCATCAGTGCCCCGACGGACTCCTACGAGCAGTACTTC. This codes for CAISAPTDSYEQYF.

In its sample, this clonotype was seen many times. The chain combines TRBV13 with TRBJ2-3; 9 nucleotides agree with TRBD2. The J segment lost 0 bases and the V segment lost 2 bases, leaving 9 bases of the junction unmatched. This CDR3 is 18 amino acids long. The germline V gene has CDR1 PRHDT and CDR2 FYEKMQ (reference sequence). This CDR3 is CASSLFRGLAASTDTQYF. CDR3 in DNA: TGTGCCAGCAGCTTATTCCGGGGACTAGCCGCTAGCACAGATACGCAGTATTTT.

About this clonotype itself: A much larger clone lies a single base off, so this may be a read error. The chain uses TRBV20-1 and TRBJ2-1; TRBD1 matches at 7 bases. The CDR3 has 14 amino acids. Trimming cost V 6 bases and J 0 bases; bases outside gene matches: 5. CDR1 is DFQATT and CDR2 is SNEGSKA in the germline V gene (reference sequence). The CDR3 loop is CSARGWRSYNEQFF. The CDR3 nucleotides are TGCAGTGCCAGGGGGTGGCGCTCCTACAATGAGCAGTTCTTC.

The chain is built from TRBV5-6 and TRBJ1-1; D is unresolved. V was shortened by 0 bases and J by 1 base, with 7 bases between the two germline ends. This CDR3 contains 14 residues. CDR1 is SGHDT, CDR2 YYEEEE, per germline. The CDR3 coding sequence is TGTGCCAGCAGCTTGGAGACTTCGAACACTGAAGCTTTCTTT. Translation gives CASSLETSNTEAFF.

Details on this clonotype: A much larger clone is a single base away; this may be a read error. The CDR3 bases are TGCGCCAGCAGCCCGGAGGGCGGCGTCCCGACTTTC. Its protein is CASSPEGGVPTF. The chain combines TRBV5-1 with TRBJ2-6; maybe TRBD2 (6 bases). The CDR3 is 12 amino acids. From germline, CDR1 is SGHRS and CDR2 YFSETQ.

The V and J genes are TRBV5-6 and TRBJ2-1; D may be TRBD1 (6 bases). Trimming pared 1 base from V and 3 bases from J, leaving 14 bases between. The CDR3 runs 16 residues. Germline CDR1 SGHDT, CDR2 YYEEEE. The CDR3 DNA reads TGTGCCAGCAGCTTGCCAGGACAGACATTCTACAATGAGCAGTTCTTC. Encoded protein: CASSLPGQTFYNEQFF.

The rearrangement joins TRBV25-1 to TRBJ1-1; D may be TRBD1 (6 bases). Trimming pared 6 bases from V and 1 base from J, leaving 12 bases between. The CDR3 loop spans 14 amino acids. Germline-derived CDR1 and CDR2 are MGHDK and SYGVNS. Here the CDR3 DNA reads TGTGCCAGCAGGGGGGCAGGGTGGAACACTGAAGCTTTCTTT. Translated, it gives CASRGAGWNTEAFF.

CDR3 amino acids: CSARPPGHLQETQYF. DNA of the CDR3: TGCAGTGCTAGACCCCCGGGGCACCTCCAAGAGACCCAGTACTTC. The V call is TRBV20-1, the J call TRBJ2-5; either TRBD1 or TRBD2 may supply D (5 bases each). Deletions cut 2 bases from V and 1 base from J, with 14 bases between. The germline V gene encodes CDR1 DFQATT and CDR2 SNEGSKA (reference sequence). CDR3 size: 15 residues.

This clonotype was recorded a few times. The chain couples TRBV5-5 to TRBJ2-1, with D tentatively TRBD2 (5 bases). The V and J ends lost 1 base and 10 bases respectively, with 9 bases between them. This CDR3 is built from 12 residues. Per germline, CDR1 SGHKS and CDR2 YYEKEE (reference sequence). CDR3 in amino acids: CASSLLAGEQFF. CDR3 DNA: TGTGCCAGCAGCTTGTTGGCGGGCGAGCAGTTCTTC.

CDR3 in DNA: TGTGCCAGCAGCGCGCAGACAGGGGACAGCTCCTACGAGCAGTACTTC. This sequence encodes CASSAQTGDSSYEQYF. V gene TRBV14 combines with J gene TRBJ2-7; 8 bases match TRBD1. CDR1 and CDR2 from the germline V gene are SGHDN and FVKESK. There are 16 residues in the CDR3. V shed 5 bases, J shed 0 bases, and the junction held 9 bases outside the gene matches.

The gene calls are TRBV3-1 and TRBJ2-1; a possible D gene is TRBD2 (6 bases). V lost 3 bases, J lost 10 bases, and 16 bases lay in between. CDR3 size: 14 residues. Germline V gives CDR1 LGHDT, CDR2 YNNKEL (reference sequence). CDR3 region: CASSQGSIAAEQFF. In nucleotides, the CDR3 is TGTGCCAGCAGCCAGGGTTCTATAGCGGCGGAGCAGTTCTTC.

Of note for this clonotype: An end of the junction does not agree with germline; a read error may underlie this. The J gene is TRBJ2-5, the V gene TRBV18; the D gene is possibly TRBD2 (6 bases). Germline CDR1 KGHSH, CDR2 LQKENI. This CDR3 has 13 residues. The CDR3 reads CASSAREAETQYF. DNA for the CDR3: TGTGCCAGCTCGGCCAGGGAGGCGGAGACTCAGTACTTC.